These 4 T cell receptor beta chains were all obtained from the same sample, sequenced in a study of shared clonotypes between healthy human individuals. Produced via immunoSEQ multiplex PCR; TCRdb's table is partial and in-frame only. The table has millions of clones, over 85% seen once. CD45RO-negative, CCR7-selected cells formed the naive CD8 fraction, which excluded terminally differentiated effector memory CD45RA+ cells. Sequencing was done on a sample of naive CD8+ T cells sorted from blood. These receptor sequences come from a man younger than 30 in good health.

J is TRBJ2-3 and V is TRBV10-3, with D perhaps given as TRBD1 or TRBD2 (5 bases each). Trimming stripped 2 bases from V and 0 bases from J, with 15 bases between. Germline V gene data show CDR1 as ENHRY and CDR2 as SYGVKD. The CDR3 runs to 17 residues. The CDR3 here is CAISEPGPGNSTDTQYF. CDR3 bases: TGTGCCATCAGTGAGCCGGGACCGGGAAATAGCACAGATACGCAGTATTTT.

This chain connects TRBV11-1 to TRBJ1-1; D is ambiguous. The V and J ends lost 5 bases and 2 bases respectively, with 9 bases between them. The V gene's germline CDR1 is SGHAT and CDR2 FQDESV (reference sequence). The CDR3 has 13 amino acids. CDR3 sequence reads: CASSLDGNTEAFF. CDR3 sequence (DNA): TGTGCCAGCAGCCTCGACGGTAACACTGAAGCTTTCTTT.

The chain couples TRBV30 to TRBJ1-4, with a tentative D call TRBD1 (6 bases). The CDR3 covers 13 residues. Germline loops: CDR1 GTSNPN, CDR2 SVGIG (reference sequence). V was trimmed by 2 bases and J by 6 bases, leaving 10 bases between them. The CDR3, as DNA: TGTGCCTGGAGTACGGGGGCCGATGAAAAACTGTTTTTT. It yields the protein CAWSTGADEKLFF.

This chain joins TRBV4-1 and TRBJ2-1; 14 bases are a match to TRBD2. Unmatched junction bases numbered 5, after V lost 3 bases and J lost 4 bases. The CDR3 consists of 17 residues. Per germline, CDR1 MGHRA and CDR2 YSYEKL. CDR3 sequence reads: CASSHRLAGGRYNEQFF. CDR3 DNA: TGCGCCAGCAGCCACCGACTAGCGGGGGGGCGTTACAATGAGCAGTTCTTC.